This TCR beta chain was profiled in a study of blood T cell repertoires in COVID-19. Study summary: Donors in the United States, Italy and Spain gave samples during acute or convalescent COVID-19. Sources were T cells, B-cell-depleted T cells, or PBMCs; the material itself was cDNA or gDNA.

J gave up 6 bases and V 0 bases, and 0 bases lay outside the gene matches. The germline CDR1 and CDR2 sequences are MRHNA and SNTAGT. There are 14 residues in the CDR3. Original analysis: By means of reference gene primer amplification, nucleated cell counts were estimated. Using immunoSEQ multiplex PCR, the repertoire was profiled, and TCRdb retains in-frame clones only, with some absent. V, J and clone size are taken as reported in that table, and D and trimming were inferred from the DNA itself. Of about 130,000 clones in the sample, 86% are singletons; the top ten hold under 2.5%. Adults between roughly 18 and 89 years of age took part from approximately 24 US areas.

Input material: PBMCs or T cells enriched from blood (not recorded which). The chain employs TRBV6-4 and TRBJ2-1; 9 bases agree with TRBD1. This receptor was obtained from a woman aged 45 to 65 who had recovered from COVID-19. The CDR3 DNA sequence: TGTGCCAGCAGTGACTCGACAGGGGGCAATGAGCAGTTCTTC. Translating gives CASSDSTGGNEQFF.